This T cell receptor (beta chain) was recorded in a study of T cells in Graves' hyperthyroidism and ophthalmopathy. General study findings and limits: Model predictions of ophthalmopathy came a median approximately 6.5 months before onset. Most thyroid clonotypes expanded above 0.001 were also detected in blood.

This clonotype was picked up many times. Its antigen is undetermined. Patients were excluded because of uncontrolled infection, other autoimmune disease, pregnancy or lactation. Amplification of TCR beta CDR3 regions used RNA as the template. First-round RT-PCR with HTBI primers amplified the TCR CDR3 region. Each CDR3 protein is one row after TCRdb ran MiXCR on the multiplex PCR reads. This sample has 300,000 to 400,000 distinct CDR3 sequences; more than 11% occur once, and the top ten carry roughly 11%. Germline V gene data show CDR1 as SGHAT and CDR2 as FQNNGV. The CDR3 consists of 14 residues. Trimming took 5 bases from V and 1 from J, leaving 12 bases between them.

Sequenced input: blood. The receptor was derived from a woman in her sixties with Graves' hyperthyroidism. The chain couples TRBV11-2 to TRBJ2-7; D is possibly TRBD1 (5 bases). CDR3 in DNA: TGTGCCAGCAGCCTATACAGGACGTCCTACGAGCAGTACTTC. Amino acid sequence: CASSLYRTSYEQYF.